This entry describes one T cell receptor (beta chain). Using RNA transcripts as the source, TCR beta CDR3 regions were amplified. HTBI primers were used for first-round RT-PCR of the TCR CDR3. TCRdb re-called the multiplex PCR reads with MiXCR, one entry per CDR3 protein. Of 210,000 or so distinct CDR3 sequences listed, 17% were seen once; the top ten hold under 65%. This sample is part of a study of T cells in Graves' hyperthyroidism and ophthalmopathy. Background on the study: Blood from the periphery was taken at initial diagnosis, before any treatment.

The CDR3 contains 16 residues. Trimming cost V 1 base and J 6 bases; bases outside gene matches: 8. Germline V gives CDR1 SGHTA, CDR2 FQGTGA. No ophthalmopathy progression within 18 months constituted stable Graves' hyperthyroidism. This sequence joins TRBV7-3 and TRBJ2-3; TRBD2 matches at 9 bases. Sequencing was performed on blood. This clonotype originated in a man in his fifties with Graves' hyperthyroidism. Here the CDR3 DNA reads TGTGCCAGCAGCTTAATTGGCGGGAGGGCCGCCGATACGCAGTATTTT. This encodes CASSLIGGRAADTQYF.